The 18 T cell receptor beta chains below come from one sample, sequenced in a study of blood T cells in healthy people across ages. A second PCR of roughly 6 to 12 cycles used a sample-barcoded 5' primer and a J-beta primer mix. TCRdb reprocessed the 5' RACE reads with MiXCR, giving one entry per CDR3 protein. The data show around 1.7 million distinct CDR3 sequences, with roughly 27% seen just once and approximately 7.7% held by the top ten. The specimen was blood. All receptors derive from a woman aged 25 to 39 in good health.

The V gene is TRBV7-9, the J gene TRBJ2-6; D may be TRBD2 (5 bases). Trimming cost V 3 bases and J 2 bases, with 14 bases left between them. This CDR3 is 17 amino acids long. Per germline, CDR1 SEHNR and CDR2 FQNEAQ (reference sequence). The CDR3 loop reads CASSFFGSGTGANVLTF. The CDR3 DNA is TGTGCCAGCAGCTTCTTCGGGTCCGGGACTGGGGCCAACGTCCTGACTTTC.

CDR3 DNA sequence: TGTGCCAGCAGCTTGCAAGGGGGAGAGACCCAGTTCTTC. Protein sequence: CASSLQGGETQFF. The chain combines TRBV7-3 with TRBJ2-1; a possible D gene is TRBD1 (6 bases). The V end lost 3 bases, the J end lost 13 bases, and 16 bases lay between the germline ends. This CDR3 has 13 amino acids. Germline V CDR1 and CDR2: SGHTA, FQGTGA.

The V call is TRBV12-3 or TRBV12-4, the J call TRBJ2-7; D unresolved. The length of the CDR3 is 12 residues. V was shortened by 6 bases and J by 2 bases, with 8 bases between the two germline ends. The CDR3 here is CASSINAYEQYF. The CDR3 DNA sequence: TGTGCCAGCAGCATCAACGCCTACGAGCAGTACTTC.

V and J are TRBV27 and TRBJ2-4; unclear D gene. Trimming took 5 bases from V and 13 from J, leaving 24 bases between them. This CDR3 has 15 amino acids. Germline CDR1 and CDR2: MNHEY and SMNVEV (reference sequence). The CDR3 spells CASSNYKNHGPKQYF. Here the CDR3 DNA reads TGTGCCAGCAGTAATTATAAGAATCACGGCCCAAAGCAGTACTTC.

A note on this clonotype: Compared with germline, one end of the junction differs, possibly owing to a read error. V usage is TRBV3-1 and J usage is TRBJ2-1, with TRBD2 identical over 13 bases. Germline V CDR1 and CDR2: LGHDT, YNNKEL (reference sequence). The CDR3 has 15 amino acids. CDR3 nucleotide sequence: TGTGCCGGCAGCTGGACTAGCGGGGGTTACAATGAGCAGTTCTTC. Protein: CAGSWTSGGYNEQFF.

This chain links TRBV28 with TRBJ1-2; possibly TRBD1 for D (5 bases). V shed 6 bases and J shed 8 bases, with 10 bases lying between them. Germline V CDR1 and CDR2: MDHEN, SYDVKM. This CDR3 is 11 amino acids long. The CDR3 loop is CASRYRSGYTF. The CDR3 region has the DNA TGTGCCAGCAGGTACAGGTCGGGCTACACCTTC.

The gene calls are TRBV3-1 and TRBJ2-1; 9 positions agree with TRBD1. The CDR3 covers 17 residues. In germline, CDR1 is LGHDT, CDR2 YNNKEL (reference sequence). V shed 1 base and J 8 bases; nucleotides not matched to a gene: 12. The CDR3 DNA is TGTGCCAGCAGCCAAGCTGGATCGGGGACAGGGTTCTATGAGCAGTTCTTC. Amino acid sequence: CASSQAGSGTGFYEQFF.

The rearrangement links TRBV29-1 to TRBJ2-1; D gene uncertain. The last part of the DNA fits TRBJ2-7 better; the J call may be wrong. Germline V gene lookup returns CDR1 SQVTM and CDR2 ANQGSEA. This CDR3 has 14 amino acids. CDR3 bases: TGCAGCGCCCGCCCCCGGCATATGCACAATGAGCAGTACTTC. Amino acid sequence: CSARPRHMHNEQYF.

This chain joins TRBV2 and TRBJ2-2; 14 nucleotides line up with TRBD2. The CDR3 is 19 amino acids. The V and J ends lost 5 bases and 5 bases, in that order; junction bases with no gene match: 13. The germline V gene encodes CDR1 SNHLY and CDR2 FYNNEI. The chain's CDR3 is CASSWTSGGTFRRTGELFF. The CDR3 DNA reads as TGTGCCAGCAGTTGGACTAGCGGGGGGACCTTTCGGAGAACCGGGGAGCTGTTTTTT. Full variable domain (outside the CDR3, taken from reference TRBV2 and TRBJ2-2): EPEVTQTPSHQVTQMGQEVILRCVPISNHLYFYWYRQILGQKVEFLVSFYNNEISEKSEIFDDQFSVERPDGSNFTLKIRSTKLEDSAMYFCASSWTSGGTFRRTGELFFGEGSRLTVL.

This clonotype was seen repeatedly, ten times or more. V usage is TRBV29-1 and J usage is TRBJ2-7, with D unclear. The CDR3 has 12 amino acids. Trimming took off 1 base at V and 7 bases at J, with 11 bases between the two ends. CDR1 and CDR2 (germline): SQVTM, ANQGSEA. This chain's CDR3 is CSVEGSSEEQYF. CDR3 nucleotides: TGCAGCGTTGAAGGGAGTTCGGAAGAGCAGTACTTC.

This sequence joins TRBV5-1 and TRBJ2-1; maybe TRBD2 (7 bases). This CDR3 contains 14 residues. V shed 8 bases and J shed 9 bases, with 21 bases lying between them. The germline V gene encodes CDR1 SGHRS and CDR2 YFSETQ. CDR3 sequence (DNA): TGCGCCAGTTATGAGGCGGGGGCCTTTGGTGAGCAGTTCTTC. Translation gives CASYEAGAFGEQFF.

Of note for this clonotype: A much larger clone is a single base away; this may be a read error. The chain links TRBV5-1 to TRBJ2-1; possible D gene TRBD2, 5 bases. The CDR3 totals 13 residues. CDR1 and CDR2 (germline): SGHRS, YFSETQ. CDR3: CASSLGDYNGQFF. The CDR3 DNA sequence: TGCGCCAGCAGCTTGGGAGACTACAATGGGCAGTTCTTC. Filled out from reference TRBV5-1 and TRBJ2-1, the complete variable domain reads KAGVTQTPRYLIKTRGQQVTLSCSPISGHRSVSWYQQTPGQGLQFLFEYFSETQRNKGNFPGRFSGRQFSNSRSEMNVSTLELGDSALYLCASSLGDYNGQFFGPGTRLTVL.

The V and J genes are TRBV2 and TRBJ2-6; D call uncertain. The CDR3 contains 13 residues. Trimming took 7 bases from V and 2 from J, leaving 6 bases between them. Germline loops: CDR1 SNHLY, CDR2 FYNNEI. The CDR3 sequence: CASIGAGANVLTF. Written as DNA, the CDR3 is TGTGCCAGCATAGGAGCTGGGGCCAACGTCCTGACTTTC.

The table lists this clonotype with many counts. This chain uses TRBV29-1 with TRBJ2-1; D possibly corresponds to TRBD2 (6 bases). The CDR3 consists of 12 residues. CDR1 SQVTM and CDR2 ANQGSEA come from the germline V gene. V lost 3 bases and J 12 bases, leaving 15 bases between the germline ends. The CDR3 is CSVEEAYGGQFF. The CDR3 DNA sequence: TGCAGCGTTGAGGAGGCGTACGGGGGGCAGTTCTTC.

This clonotype has just a few counts. The chain is built from TRBV18 and TRBJ2-7; weak D call: TRBD2 (5 bases). Germline CDR1 and CDR2: KGHSH and LQKENI. The V gene lost 1 base and the J gene lost 0 bases, with 16 bases spanning the gap. The CDR3 extends over 17 amino acids. The CDR3 region is CASSPLEKRGSSYEQYF. DNA for the CDR3: TGTGCCAGCTCACCACTCGAGAAAAGAGGGAGCTCCTACGAGCAGTACTTC.

This clonotype showed up many times. The V and J genes are TRBV3-1 and TRBJ2-7; the D gene is possibly TRBD2 (6 bases). Trimming stripped 4 bases from V and 3 bases from J, with 10 bases between. Germline V gene sequence: CDR1 LGHDT, CDR2 YNNKEL (reference sequence). This CDR3 has 13 residues. The CDR3, as DNA: TGTGCCAGCAGCCGCACTAGCTTCTACGAGCAGTACTTC. Its protein product is CASSRTSFYEQYF.

This clonotype was picked up many times. The chain combines TRBV20-1 with TRBJ2-1; 8 nucleotides line up with TRBD2. This CDR3 contains 12 residues. Germline assignment: CDR1 DFQATT and CDR2 SNEGSKA (reference sequence). The CDR3 region has the DNA TGCAATCCAGCGGGAGAGAGAAATGAGCAGTTCTTC. Its protein is CNPAGERNEQFF.

The chain links TRBV29-1 to TRBJ2-7; perhaps D is TRBD1 or TRBD2 (6 bases each). Trimming stripped 2 bases from V and 6 bases from J, with 14 bases between. The CDR3 extends over 13 amino acids. Germline V gene data show CDR1 as SQVTM and CDR2 as ANQGSEA. CDR3 coding DNA: TGCAGCGTTGAATGGGGGGCGCGGACCGAGCAGTACTTC. As protein: CSVEWGARTEQYF.